Below, 9 T cell receptor beta chains from the same sample are listed, as sequenced in a study of shared clonotypes between healthy human individuals. Method: immunoSEQ multiplex PCR; TCRdb's copy keeps in-frame clones and lacks some. The sample shows roughly 520,000 clones, approximately 95% of them seen only once. The sequenced material came from naive CD4+ T cells sorted from blood. Subset denoted: CD45RA+ positively selected. Every receptor here comes from a woman between 25 and 40 years old in good health.

The rearrangement joins TRBV19 to TRBJ1-5; 8 nucleotides line up with TRBD1. The CDR3 has 14 residues. The junction had 7 bases not matched to a gene; V was cut back by 6 bases and J by 6 bases. Germline-derived CDR1 and CDR2 are LNHDA and SQIVND (reference sequence). As DNA, the CDR3 is TGTGCCAGTAGCCTTGAGGACAGGGCTCAGCCCCAGCATTTT. This translates into CASSLEDRAQPQHF.

This sequence joins TRBV5-1 and TRBJ2-1; D unresolved. Germline assignment: CDR1 SGHRS and CDR2 YFSETQ. V dropped 4 bases and J dropped 13 bases, with 18 bases sitting between them. This CDR3 is 13 amino acids long. CDR3 sequence (DNA): TGCGCCAGCAGCCGAACCGGGTCACGCACCCAGTTCTTC. Residues: CASSRTGSRTQFF. The full variable domain, with the rest looked up from reference TRBV5-1 and TRBJ2-1, is KAGVTQTPRYLIKTRGQQVTLSCSPISGHRSVSWYQQTPGQGLQFLFEYFSETQRNKGNFPGRFSGRQFSNSRSEMNVSTLELGDSALYLCASSRTGSRTQFFGPGTRLTVL.

The chain has TRBV19 and TRBJ1-2; 9 bases map to TRBD1. Unmatched junction bases numbered 9, after V lost 5 bases and J lost 5 bases. Per the germline V gene, CDR1 is LNHDA and CDR2 is SQIVND (reference sequence). The CDR3 has 15 residues. CDR3 sequence (DNA): TGTGCCAGTAGTCCCCGGGACAGGGCGTTATATGGCTACACCTTC. Protein sequence: CASSPRDRALYGYTF.

In this sample, this clone turned up a few times. The CDR3 is CASSQDNWAGRGPQHF. The CDR3 region has the DNA TGCGCCAGCAGCCAAGATAATTGGGCAGGGCGAGGCCCCCAGCATTTT. The chain recombines TRBV4-1 with TRBJ1-5; TRBD1 is a possible D gene (5 bases). CDR1 and CDR2 (germline): MGHRA, YSYEKL. V lost 0 bases and J 10 bases, leaving 19 bases between the germline ends. The CDR3 sequence is 16 residues long.

The table lists this clone with a count of one. The chain couples TRBV28 to TRBJ2-7, with D tentatively TRBD1 or TRBD2 (5 bases each). Between the trimmed V and J ends, which lost 7 bases and 2 bases, there was a span of 15 bases. The CDR3 totals 14 residues. The germline gives CDR1 MDHEN, CDR2 SYDVKM. The CDR3 reads CASKSGAYPYEQYF. The CDR3 nucleotides read TGTGCCAGCAAGTCCGGGGCCTACCCCTACGAGCAGTACTTC.

V and J are TRBV19 and TRBJ2-5; 9 positions match TRBD2. The CDR3 loop spans 14 amino acids. Unmatched junction bases numbered 6, after V lost 5 bases and J lost 5 bases. CDR1 LNHDA and CDR2 SQIVND come from the germline V gene (reference sequence). As DNA, the CDR3 is TGTGCCAGTAGTCCCCGCGGGAGGGACGAGACCCAGTACTTC. Amino acids: CASSPRGRDETQYF. Combining the CDR3 with reference TRBV19 and TRBJ2-5 gives the whole variable domain DGGITQSPKYLFRKEGQNVTLSCEQNLNHDAMYWYRQDPGQGLRLIYYSQIVNDFQKGDIAEGYSVSREKKESFPLTVTSAQKNPTAFYLCASSPRGRDETQYFGPGTRLLVL.

The chain carries TRBV6-4 and TRBJ1-2; 7 nucleotides line up with TRBD1. CDR1 is MRHNA and CDR2 is SNTAGT in the germline V gene. V trimming: 0 bases; J trimming: 6 bases; junction bases outside the gene matches: 7. This CDR3 is built from 15 residues. CDR3 region: CASSDSGRGYHGYTF. CDR3 DNA: TGTGCCAGCAGTGACTCCGGCAGGGGGTACCATGGCTACACCTTC.

The rearrangement joins TRBV2 to TRBJ2-7; 9 bases match TRBD2. The CDR3 extends over 14 amino acids. The germline gives CDR1 SNHLY, CDR2 FYNNEI. Trimming at V came to 4 bases and at J to 6 bases, leaving 7 bases not matched to a gene. CDR3 in amino acids: CASSVRREGSEQYF. For the CDR3, the DNA is TGTGCCAGCAGTGTTCGGCGGGAGGGGAGCGAGCAGTACTTC.

This sequence joins TRBV27 and TRBJ2-1; no firm D call. Per the germline V gene, CDR1 is MNHEY and CDR2 is SMNVEV (reference sequence). The V gene lost 7 bases and the J gene lost 4 bases, with 14 bases spanning the gap. The CDR3 spans 14 residues. The CDR3 nucleotides read TGTGCCAGCAAGCCGCAGGTTGCTTACAATGAGCAGTTCTTC. Protein: CASKPQVAYNEQFF.